These 10 T cell receptor beta chains originate from one sample sequenced in a study of blood T cell repertoires in COVID-19. Libraries were prepared by immunoSEQ multiplex PCR; TCRdb keeps only in-frame clonotypes and omits some of them. Seen here are some 260,000 clones, around 90% observed once, and the top ten hold about 6.3%. Input material: PBMCs or T cells enriched from blood (not recorded which). Every receptor here comes from a woman aged 25 to 39 with acute COVID-19.

This clone was seen only once. J is TRBJ2-1 and V is TRBV11-2; tentatively, D is TRBD1 (6 bases). Germline loops: CDR1 SGHAT, CDR2 FQNNGV. Trimming took off 5 bases at V and 0 bases at J, with 14 bases between the two ends. This CDR3 is built from 16 residues. The CDR3 DNA is TGTGCCAGCAGCACCAGGGGATTGAGCTCCTACAATGAGCAGTTCTTC. Residues: CASSTRGLSSYNEQFF.

The CDR3 loop reads CASNPPGGSTEAFF. The DNA for the CDR3 is TGTGCCAGCAACCCCCCTGGGGGGAGCACTGAAGCTTTCTTT. The chain has TRBV28 and TRBJ1-1; weak D call: TRBD1 (5 bases). This CDR3 has 14 amino acids. The V end lost 7 bases, the J end lost 4 bases, and 16 bases lay between the germline ends. Germline-derived CDR1 and CDR2 are MDHEN and SYDVKM.

This chain links TRBV29-1 with TRBJ2-3; a possible D gene is TRBD2 (5 bases). The CDR3 has 16 amino acids. V lost 5 bases and J lost 2, with 20 bases in between. Germline loops: CDR1 SQVTM, CDR2 ANQGSEA. CDR3 in DNA: TGCAGCGTTCACCTCTTCAACAGAGGGTACACAGATACGCAGTATTTT. This codes for CSVHLFNRGYTDTQYF.

The CDR3 nucleotides are TGTGCCAGCAGCTCGACAGGGGCTCCAAATCAGCCCCAGCATTTT. It encodes CASSSTGAPNQPQHF. This chain connects TRBV7-6 to TRBJ1-5, with 8 bases fitting TRBD1. The CDR3 length is 15 residues. Trimming cost V 4 bases and J 4 bases; bases outside gene matches: 6. Germline CDR1 SGHVS, CDR2 FNYEAQ.

In this sample, this clone turned up once. This sequence joins TRBV28 and TRBJ1-6; D is unclear. Germline CDR1 is MDHEN and CDR2 is SYDVKM. The CDR3 is 14 residues long. V was shortened by 8 bases and J by 2 bases, with 10 bases between the two germline ends. CDR3 nucleotide sequence: TGTGCCAGCCTCCCGGGAACCTATAATTCACCCCTCCACTTT. It yields the protein CASLPGTYNSPLHF.

The rearrangement uses TRBV6-5 and TRBJ2-1; D gene unclear. V lost 6 bases to trimming and J lost 7 bases, with 19 bases between them. Per germline, CDR1 MNHEY and CDR2 SVGAGI. The CDR3 extends over 15 amino acids. CDR3 loop: CASSPKPVTRNEQFF. The CDR3 nucleotides are TGTGCCAGCAGCCCCAAACCTGTAACAAGAAATGAGCAGTTCTTC.

The CDR3 DNA reads TGCGCCAGCAGCCAAGGTATCCCAGGCTATGGCTACACCTTC. It codes for CASSQGIPGYGYTF. This chain uses TRBV4-1 with TRBJ1-2, with no clear D. CDR1 is MGHRA and CDR2 is YSYEKL in the germline V gene. Trimming shortened V by 1 base and J by 4 bases, and 10 bases separated the two germline ends. This CDR3 comprises 14 residues.

V is TRBV5-6 and J is TRBJ2-5; 15 bases match TRBD2. The junction had 6 bases not matched to a gene; V was cut back by 4 bases and J by 2 bases. Per the germline V gene, CDR1 is SGHDT and CDR2 is YYEEEE. The CDR3 extends over 17 amino acids. The CDR3 loop is CASSPGLAGGQQETQYF. CDR3 nucleotides: TGTGCCAGCAGCCCGGGACTAGCGGGAGGTCAACAAGAGACCCAGTACTTC.

The rearrangement uses TRBV28 and TRBJ1-6, with 8 bases matching TRBD1. Germline V gene data show CDR1 as MDHEN and CDR2 as SYDVKM. This CDR3 spans 14 amino acids. The ends lost 5 bases at V and 5 bases at J; junction bases unmatched: 2. This CDR3 reads CASSQGADNSPLHF. The CDR3 DNA reads TGTGCCAGCAGTCAGGGGGCTGATAATTCACCCCTCCACTTT.

The chain uses TRBV9 and TRBJ1-6; D possibly corresponds to TRBD1 (5 bases). Germline CDR1 reads SGDLS; CDR2 reads YYNGEE. This CDR3 region has 15 residues. Deletions cut 4 bases from V and 11 bases from J, with 19 bases between. CDR3 residues: CASSPRQGASAPLHF. DNA of the CDR3: TGTGCCAGCAGCCCACGCCAGGGCGCCTCAGCACCCCTCCACTTT.